This T cell receptor beta chain originates from a study of cytomegalovirus exposure and HLA in healthy donors. Whole-study context: From HLA-typed donors, an early data release held tens of millions of unique TCRs. Study results and limitations: TRBV6-2, TRBV6-3 and other indistinguishable V segments were excluded. Most TCRs appeared rarely, but some public TCRs recurred in many donors.

PCR amplification relied on 60 Vbeta primers (plus 13 Jbeta primers). Sequencing was performed with immunoSEQ multiplex PCR; in TCRdb, only in-frame clones are kept and a portion is missing. The data contain about 90,000 clones, approximately 84% of them singletons. This clone has only one observation. Its target is unknown. Trimming removed 5 bases from V and 7 bases from J; junction bases left unmatched: 8. There are 15 residues in the CDR3. CDR1 and CDR2 from the germline V gene are SGHAT and FQNNGV. This receptor was obtained from a man aged 18 to 30 in good health and CMV-seronegative. The rearrangement joins TRBV11-2 to TRBJ1-2; 12 bases align to TRBD1. Material for sequencing was PBMCs. The CDR3 coding sequence is TGTGCCAGCAGCCCCTCCGGGACAGGGGGCTTTGGCTACACCTTC. Protein: CASSPSGTGGFGYTF.